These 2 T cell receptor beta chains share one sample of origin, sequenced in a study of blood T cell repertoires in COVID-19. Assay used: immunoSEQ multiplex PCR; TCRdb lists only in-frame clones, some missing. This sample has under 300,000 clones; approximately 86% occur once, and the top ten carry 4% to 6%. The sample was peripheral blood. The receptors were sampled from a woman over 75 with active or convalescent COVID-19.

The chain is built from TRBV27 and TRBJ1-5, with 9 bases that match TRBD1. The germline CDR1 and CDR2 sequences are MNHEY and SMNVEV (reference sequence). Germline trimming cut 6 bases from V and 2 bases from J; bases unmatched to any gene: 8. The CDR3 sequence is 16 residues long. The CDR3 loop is CASRLQGADRNQPQHF. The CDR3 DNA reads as TGTGCCAGCAGGTTACAGGGGGCCGATCGCAATCAGCCCCAGCATTTT.

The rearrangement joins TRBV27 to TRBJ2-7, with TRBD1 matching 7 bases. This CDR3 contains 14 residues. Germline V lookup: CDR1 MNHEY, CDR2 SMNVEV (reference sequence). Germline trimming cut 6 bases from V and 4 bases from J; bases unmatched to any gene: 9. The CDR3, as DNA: TGTGCCAGCAGGATAAGACAGGGATATTACGAGCAGTACTTC. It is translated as CASRIRQGYYEQYF.